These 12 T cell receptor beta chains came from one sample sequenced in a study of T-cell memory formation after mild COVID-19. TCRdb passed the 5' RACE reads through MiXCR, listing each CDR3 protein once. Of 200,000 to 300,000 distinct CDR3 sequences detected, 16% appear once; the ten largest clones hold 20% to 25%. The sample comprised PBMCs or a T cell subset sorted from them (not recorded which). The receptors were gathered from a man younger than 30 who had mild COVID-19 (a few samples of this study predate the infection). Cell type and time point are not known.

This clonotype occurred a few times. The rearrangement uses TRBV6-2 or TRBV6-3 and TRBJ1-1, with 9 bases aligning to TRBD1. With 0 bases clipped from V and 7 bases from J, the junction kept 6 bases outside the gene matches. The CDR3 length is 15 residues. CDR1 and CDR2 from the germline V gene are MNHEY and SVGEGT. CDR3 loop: CASSYSWTGVGEAFF. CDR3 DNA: TGTGCCAGCAGTTACTCCTGGACAGGGGTTGGTGAAGCTTTCTTT.

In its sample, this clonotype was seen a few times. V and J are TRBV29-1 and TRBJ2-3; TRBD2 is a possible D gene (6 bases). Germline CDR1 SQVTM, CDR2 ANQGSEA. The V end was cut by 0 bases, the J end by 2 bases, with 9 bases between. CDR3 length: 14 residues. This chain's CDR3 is CSVEDGGFTDTQYF. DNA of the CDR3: TGCAGCGTTGAAGATGGGGGGTTCACAGATACGCAGTATTTT.

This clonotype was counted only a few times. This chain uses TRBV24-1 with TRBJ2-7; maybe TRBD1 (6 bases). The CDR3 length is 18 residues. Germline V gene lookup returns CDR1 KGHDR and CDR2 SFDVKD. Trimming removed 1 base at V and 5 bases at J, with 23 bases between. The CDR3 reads CATSDFSSTGQPSHEQYV. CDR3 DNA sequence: TGTGCCACCAGTGATTTTTCCAGTACGGGACAACCTAGCCACGAGCAGTACGTC.

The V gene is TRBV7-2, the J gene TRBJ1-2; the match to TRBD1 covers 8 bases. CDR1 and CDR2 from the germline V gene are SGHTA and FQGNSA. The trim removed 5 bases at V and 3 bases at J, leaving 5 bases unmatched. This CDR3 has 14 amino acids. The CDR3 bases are TGTGCCAGCAGCCTACAACAGGGGGACTATGGCTACACCTTC. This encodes CASSLQQGDYGYTF.

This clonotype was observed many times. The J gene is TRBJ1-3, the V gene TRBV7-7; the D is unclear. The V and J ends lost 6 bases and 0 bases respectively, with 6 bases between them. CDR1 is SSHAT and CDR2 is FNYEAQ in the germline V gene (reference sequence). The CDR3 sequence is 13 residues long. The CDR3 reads CASSPSSGNTIYF. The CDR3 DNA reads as TGTGCCAGCAGTCCTAGCTCTGGAAACACCATATATTTT. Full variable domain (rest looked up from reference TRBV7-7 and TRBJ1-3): GAGVSQSPRYKVTKRGQDVTLRCDPISSHATLYWYQQALGQGPEFLTYFNYEAQPDKSGLPSDRFSAERPEGSISTLTIQRTEQRDSAMYRCASSPSSGNTIYFGEGSWLTVV.

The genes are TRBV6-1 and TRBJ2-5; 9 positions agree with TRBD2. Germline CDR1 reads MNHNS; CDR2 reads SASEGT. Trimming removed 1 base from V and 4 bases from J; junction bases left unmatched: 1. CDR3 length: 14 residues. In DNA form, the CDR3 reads TGTGCCAGCAGTGAAGGCGGGGGGGGAGAGACCCAGTACTTC. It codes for CASSEGGGGETQYF.

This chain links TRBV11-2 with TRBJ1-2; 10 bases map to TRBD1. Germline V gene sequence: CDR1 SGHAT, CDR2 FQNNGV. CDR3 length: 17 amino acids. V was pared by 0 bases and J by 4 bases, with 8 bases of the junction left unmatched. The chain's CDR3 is CASSLDLGGQGFYGYTF. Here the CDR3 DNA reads TGTGCCAGCAGCTTAGATCTCGGGGGACAGGGGTTCTATGGCTACACCTTC.

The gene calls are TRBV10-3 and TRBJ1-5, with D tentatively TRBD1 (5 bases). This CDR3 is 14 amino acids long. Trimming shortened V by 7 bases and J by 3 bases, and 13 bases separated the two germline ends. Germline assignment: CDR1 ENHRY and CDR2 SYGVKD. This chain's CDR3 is CAINSRGSNQPQHF. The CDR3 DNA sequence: TGTGCCATCAATTCAAGGGGTTCCAATCAGCCCCAGCATTTT.

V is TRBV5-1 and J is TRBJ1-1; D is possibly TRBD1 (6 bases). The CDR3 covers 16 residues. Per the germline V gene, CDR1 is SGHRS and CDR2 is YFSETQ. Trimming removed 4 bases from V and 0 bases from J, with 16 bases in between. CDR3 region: CASSPGPQGLNTEAFF. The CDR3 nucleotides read TGCGCCAGCAGCCCCGGGCCGCAGGGGTTGAACACTGAAGCTTTCTTT.

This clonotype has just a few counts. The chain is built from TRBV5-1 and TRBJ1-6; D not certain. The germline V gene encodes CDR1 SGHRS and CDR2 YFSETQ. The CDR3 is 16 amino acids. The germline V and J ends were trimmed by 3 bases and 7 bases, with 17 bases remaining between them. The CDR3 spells CASSSDNWQPNSPLHF. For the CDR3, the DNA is TGCGCCAGCAGCTCCGATAATTGGCAGCCGAATTCACCCCTCCACTTT.

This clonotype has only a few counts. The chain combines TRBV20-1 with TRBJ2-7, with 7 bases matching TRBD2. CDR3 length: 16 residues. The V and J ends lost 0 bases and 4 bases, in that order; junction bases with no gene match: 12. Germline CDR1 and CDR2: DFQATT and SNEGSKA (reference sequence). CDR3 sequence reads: CSAREIPSGGWYEQYF. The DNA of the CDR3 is TGCAGTGCTAGAGAAATCCCATCCGGGGGGTGGTACGAGCAGTACTTC.

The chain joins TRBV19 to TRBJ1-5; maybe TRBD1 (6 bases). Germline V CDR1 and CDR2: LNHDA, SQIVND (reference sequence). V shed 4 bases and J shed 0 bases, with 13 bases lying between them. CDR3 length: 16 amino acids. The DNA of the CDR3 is TGTGCCAGTAGTAGGCCAGGGGATCGTAGCAATCAGCCCCAGCATTTT. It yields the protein CASSRPGDRSNQPQHF.